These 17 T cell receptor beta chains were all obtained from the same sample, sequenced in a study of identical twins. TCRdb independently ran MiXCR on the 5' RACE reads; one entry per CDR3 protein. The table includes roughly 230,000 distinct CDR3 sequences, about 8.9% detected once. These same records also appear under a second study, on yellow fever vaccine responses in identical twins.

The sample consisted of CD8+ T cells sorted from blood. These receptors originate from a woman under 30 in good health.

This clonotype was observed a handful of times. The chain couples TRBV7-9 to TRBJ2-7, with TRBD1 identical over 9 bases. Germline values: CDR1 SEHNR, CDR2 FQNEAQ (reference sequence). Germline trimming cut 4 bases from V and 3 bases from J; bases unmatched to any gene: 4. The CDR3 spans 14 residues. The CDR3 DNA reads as TGTGCCAGCAGCTCGACGGGACAGGGCTACGAGCAGTACTTC. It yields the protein CASSSTGQGYEQYF.

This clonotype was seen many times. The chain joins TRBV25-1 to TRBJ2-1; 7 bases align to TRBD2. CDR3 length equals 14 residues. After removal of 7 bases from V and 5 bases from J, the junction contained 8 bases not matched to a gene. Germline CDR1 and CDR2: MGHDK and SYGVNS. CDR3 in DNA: TGTGCCAGCATGGGGGAGGGAGGAAACAATGAGCAGTTCTTC. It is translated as CASMGEGGNNEQFF. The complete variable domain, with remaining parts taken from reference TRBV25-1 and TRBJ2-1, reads EADIYQTPRYLVIGTGKKITLECSQTMGHDKMYWYQQDPGMELHLIHYSYGVNSTEKGDLSSESTVSRIRTEHFPLTLESARPSHTSQYLCASMGEGGNNEQFFGPGTRLTVL.

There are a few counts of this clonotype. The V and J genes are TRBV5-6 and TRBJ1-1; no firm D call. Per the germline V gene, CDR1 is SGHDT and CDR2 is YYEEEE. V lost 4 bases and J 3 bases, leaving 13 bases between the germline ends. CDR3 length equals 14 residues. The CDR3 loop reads CASSPTRMYTEAFF. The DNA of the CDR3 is TGTGCCAGCAGCCCAACAAGGATGTACACTGAAGCTTTCTTT.

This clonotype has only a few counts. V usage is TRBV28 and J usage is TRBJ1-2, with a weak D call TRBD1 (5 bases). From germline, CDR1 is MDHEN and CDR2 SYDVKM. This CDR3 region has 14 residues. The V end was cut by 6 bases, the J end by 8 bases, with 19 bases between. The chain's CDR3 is CASSLSLSGPGYTF. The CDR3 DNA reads TGTGCCAGCAGCTTGTCCCTGTCAGGGCCGGGCTACACCTTC.

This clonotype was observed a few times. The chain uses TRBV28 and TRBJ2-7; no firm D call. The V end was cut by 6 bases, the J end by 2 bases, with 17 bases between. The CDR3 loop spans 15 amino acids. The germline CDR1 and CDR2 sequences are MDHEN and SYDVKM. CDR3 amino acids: CASSQTLSLAYEQYF. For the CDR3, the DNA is TGTGCCAGCAGCCAAACCCTTAGCCTAGCCTACGAGCAGTACTTC.

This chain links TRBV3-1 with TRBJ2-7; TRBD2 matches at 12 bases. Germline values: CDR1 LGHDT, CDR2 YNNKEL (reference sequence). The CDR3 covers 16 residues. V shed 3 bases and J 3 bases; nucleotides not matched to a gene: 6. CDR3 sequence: CASSQEASGGDYEQYF. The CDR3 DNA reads TGTGCCAGCAGCCAGGAAGCTAGCGGGGGGGACTACGAGCAGTACTTC.

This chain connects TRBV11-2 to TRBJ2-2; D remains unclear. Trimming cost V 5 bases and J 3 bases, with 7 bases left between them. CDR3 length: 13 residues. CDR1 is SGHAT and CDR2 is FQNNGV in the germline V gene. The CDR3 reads CASSAEYTGELFF. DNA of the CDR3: TGTGCCAGCAGCGCCGAATACACCGGGGAGCTGTTTTTT.

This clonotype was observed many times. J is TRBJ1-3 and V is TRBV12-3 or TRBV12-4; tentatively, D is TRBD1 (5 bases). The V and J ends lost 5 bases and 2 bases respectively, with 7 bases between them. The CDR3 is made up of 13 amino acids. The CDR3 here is CASSPDTGNTIYF. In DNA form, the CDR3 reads TGTGCCAGCAGTCCGGACACTGGAAACACCATATATTTT.

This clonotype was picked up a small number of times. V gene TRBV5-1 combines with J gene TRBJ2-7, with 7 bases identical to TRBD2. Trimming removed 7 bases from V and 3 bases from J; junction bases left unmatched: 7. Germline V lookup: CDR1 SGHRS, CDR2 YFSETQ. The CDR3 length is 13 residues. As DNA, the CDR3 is TGCGCCAGCGCGGCGGCTAGCGGCTACGAGCAGTACTTC. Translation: CASAAASGYEQYF.

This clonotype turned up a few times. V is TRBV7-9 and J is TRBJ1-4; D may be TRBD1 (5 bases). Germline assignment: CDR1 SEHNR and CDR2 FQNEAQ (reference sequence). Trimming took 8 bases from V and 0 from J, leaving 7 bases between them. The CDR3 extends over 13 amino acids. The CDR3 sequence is CASGGATNEKLFF. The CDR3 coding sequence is TGTGCCAGCGGGGGGGCAACTAATGAAAAACTGTTTTTT.

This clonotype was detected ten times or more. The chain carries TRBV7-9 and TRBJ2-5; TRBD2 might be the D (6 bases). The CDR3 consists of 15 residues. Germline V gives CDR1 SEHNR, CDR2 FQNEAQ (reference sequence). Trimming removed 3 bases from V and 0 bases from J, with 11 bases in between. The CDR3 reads CASSFGGEYQETQYF. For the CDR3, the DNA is TGTGCCAGCAGCTTCGGCGGGGAGTACCAAGAGACCCAGTACTTC.

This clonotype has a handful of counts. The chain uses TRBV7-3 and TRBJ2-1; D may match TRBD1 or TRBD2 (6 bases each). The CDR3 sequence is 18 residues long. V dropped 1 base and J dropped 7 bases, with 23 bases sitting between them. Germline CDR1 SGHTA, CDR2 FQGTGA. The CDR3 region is CASSLNHGLGGGWNEQFF. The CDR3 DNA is TGTGCCAGCAGCTTAAATCATGGGCTGGGGGGCGGATGGAATGAGCAGTTCTTC.

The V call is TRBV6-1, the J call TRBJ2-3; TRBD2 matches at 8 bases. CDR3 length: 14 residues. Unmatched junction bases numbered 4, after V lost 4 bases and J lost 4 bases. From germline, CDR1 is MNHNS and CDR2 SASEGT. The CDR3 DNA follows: TGTGCCAGCAGTGTCGGACTAGCCTCAGATACGCAGTATTTT. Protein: CASSVGLASDTQYF.

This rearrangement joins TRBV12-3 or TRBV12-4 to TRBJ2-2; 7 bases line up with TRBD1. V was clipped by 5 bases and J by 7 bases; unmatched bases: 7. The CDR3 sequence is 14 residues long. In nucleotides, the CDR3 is TGTGCCAGCAGTCTGACAGGGCTCTACGGGGAGCTGTTTTTT. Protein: CASSLTGLYGELFF.

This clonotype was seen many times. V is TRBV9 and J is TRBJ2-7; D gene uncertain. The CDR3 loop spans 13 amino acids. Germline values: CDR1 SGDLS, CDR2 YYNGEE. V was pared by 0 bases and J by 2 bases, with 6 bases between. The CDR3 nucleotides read TGTGCCAGCAGCGTAGGTGAAGCCTACGAGCAGTACTTC. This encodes CASSVGEAYEQYF.

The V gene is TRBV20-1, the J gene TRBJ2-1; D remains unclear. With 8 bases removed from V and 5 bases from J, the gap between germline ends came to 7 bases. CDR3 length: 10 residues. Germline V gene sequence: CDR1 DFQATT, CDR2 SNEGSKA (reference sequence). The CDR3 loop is CSPKDNEQFF. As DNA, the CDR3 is TGCAGTCCCAAGGACAATGAGCAGTTCTTC.

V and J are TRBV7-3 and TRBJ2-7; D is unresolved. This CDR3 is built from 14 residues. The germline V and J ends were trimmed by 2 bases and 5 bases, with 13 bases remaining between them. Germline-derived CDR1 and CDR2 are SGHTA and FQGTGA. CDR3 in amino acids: CASSLDSSCDEQYF. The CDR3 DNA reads TGTGCCAGCAGCTTAGATAGCAGTTGCGACGAGCAGTACTTC.